The rows below give T cell receptor beta chains drawn from one sample of a study of blood T cells in healthy people across ages. A single record per CDR3 protein comes from TCRdb applying MiXCR to the 5' RACE reads. The sample consists of around 990,000 distinct CDR3 sequences, roughly two fifths of them appearing once. Sequenced: blood. The receptor source for this set is a man between 18 and 29 years old in good health. Both conserved end residues are part of each CDR3. The order of the fields is J gene, clone size, V gene, CDR3 length, D gene, CDR3 protein, CDR3 DNA. The D gene is left open where the match is weak. Clone sizes are given selectively: once, few, many, or a class where the clone is expanded.

J: TRBJ1-2; size: -; V: TRBV7-2; length: 15; D: -; CDR3: CASSLDSGLARGYTF; DNA: TGTGCCAGCAGCTTAGATTCCGGACTGGCTCGTGGCTACACCTTC
J: TRBJ1-3; size: once; V: TRBV29-1; length: 13; D: -; CDR3: CSVAGLLTDTIYF; DNA: TGCAGCGTGGCGGGCCTGCTCACGGACACCATATATTTT
J: TRBJ2-5; size: -; V: TRBV10-3; length: 15; D: -; CDR3: CAISGASNLQETQYF; DNA: TGTGCCATCAGTGGCGCTAGCAACCTTCAAGAGACCCAGTACTTC
J: TRBJ2-4; size: -; V: TRBV6-4; length: 17; D: -; CDR3: CASRKDDGEFAKNIQYF; DNA: TGTGCCAGCAGAAAAGACGACGGGGAATTTGCCAAAAACATTCAGTACTTC
J: TRBJ1-1; size: -; V: TRBV11-1; length: 14; D: -; CDR3: CASSSNRVWTEAFF; DNA: TGTGCCAGCAGCTCTAACAGGGTTTGGACTGAAGCTTTCTTT
J: TRBJ1-2; size: -; V: TRBV7-9; length: 12; D: -; CDR3: CASSDNNYGYTF; DNA: TGTGCCAGCAGCGACAACAACTATGGCTACACCTTC
J: TRBJ2-5; size: once; V: TRBV20-1; length: 15; D: -; CDR3: CSARPAANSYNEQYF; DNA: TGCAGTGCTAGACCGGCAGCTAACTCTTACAATGAGCAGTACTTC
J: TRBJ1-5; size: -; V: TRBV20-1; length: 14; D: TRBD1; CDR3: CSASSGTGDQPQHF; DNA: TGCAGTGCTAGTAGCGGGACAGGGGATCAGCCCCAGCATTTT
J: TRBJ2-7; size: few; V: TRBV29-1; length: 13; D: TRBD1; CDR3: CSAEGTGTYEQYF; DNA: TGCAGCGCCGAGGGGACAGGGACCTACGAGCAGTACTTC
J: TRBJ2-7; size: few; V: TRBV6-1; length: 13; D: -; CDR3: CASSAAPPYEQYF; DNA: TGTGCCAGCAGTGCCGCCCCACCCTACGAGCAGTACTTC
J: TRBJ1-4; size: -; V: TRBV7-9; length: 15; D: -; CDR3: CASSALQGGNPKLFF; DNA: TGTGCCAGCAGCGCCCTCCAGGGTGGGAACCCAAAACTGTTTTTT
J: TRBJ1-1; size: -; V: TRBV6-2/TRBV6-3; length: 13; D: -; CDR3: CASSDPGATEAFF; DNA: TGTGCCAGCAGTGACCCAGGGGCCACTGAAGCTTTCTTT
J: TRBJ2-3; size: few; V: TRBV20-1; length: 17; D: TRBD2; CDR3: CSARGGLAGGPTDTQYF; DNA: TGCAGTGCTAGAGGGGGACTAGCGGGGGGGCCGACAGATACGCAGTATTTT
J: TRBJ1-5; size: many; V: TRBV6-6; length: 14; D: -; CDR3: CASSISEVGQPQHF; DNA: TGTGCCAGCAGTATCTCGGAGGTTGGACAGCCCCAGCATTTT
J: TRBJ1-4; size: -; V: TRBV4-2; length: 17; D: TRBD1; CDR3: CASSQDPPTGKNEKLFF; DNA: TGTGCCAGCAGCCAAGACCCCCCGACAGGGAAAAATGAAAAACTGTTTTTT
J: TRBJ2-7; size: -; V: TRBV7-2; length: 16; D: TRBD2; CDR3: CASIWGLAGAYNEQYF; DNA: TGTGCCAGCATTTGGGGACTAGCGGGGGCCTACAATGAGCAGTACTTC
J: TRBJ2-3; size: -; V: TRBV7-8; length: 12; D: -; CDR3: CPSSFLGDTQYF; DNA: TGTCCCAGCAGCTTTTTGGGAGATACGCAGTATTTT
J: TRBJ1-5; size: few; V: TRBV29-1; length: 14; D: -; CDR3: CSVEGGGAGQPQHF; DNA: TGCAGCGTTGAGGGAGGGGGGGCAGGTCAGCCCCAGCATTTT
J: TRBJ1-2; size: -; V: TRBV6-5; length: 15; D: -; CDR3: CASNKGLHGRDGYTF; DNA: TGTGCCAGCAATAAGGGACTACACGGAAGGGATGGCTACACCTTC
J: TRBJ1-5; size: once; V: TRBV20-1; length: 13; D: -; CDR3: CSAGEGPNQPQHF; DNA: TGCAGTGCCGGGGAGGGCCCCAATCAGCCCCAGCATTTT
J: TRBJ1-1; size: -; V: TRBV5-6; length: 13; D: -; CDR3: CASSLASGAEAFF; DNA: TGTGCCAGCAGCTTGGCCTCAGGGGCTGAAGCTTTCTTT
J: TRBJ2-1; size: -; V: TRBV4-2; length: 14; D: -; CDR3: CASSQGVGGMSEFF; DNA: TGTGCCAGCAGCCAAGGCGTTGGGGGGATGAGTGAGTTCTTC
J: TRBJ2-7; size: few; V: TRBV20-1; length: 16; D: TRBD2; CDR3: CSARDPRLAGDYEQYF; DNA: TGCAGTGCTAGAGATCCCCGACTAGCGGGGGATTACGAGCAGTACTTC
J: TRBJ1-1; size: few; V: TRBV5-1; length: 13; D: -; CDR3: CASQSRGNTEAFF; DNA: TGCGCCAGTCAAAGCAGGGGGAACACTGAAGCTTTCTTT
J: TRBJ2-3; size: few; V: TRBV27; length: 15; D: TRBD2; CDR3: CASSTLAGTTDTQYF; DNA: TGTGCCAGCAGTACTCTAGCGGGTACCACAGATACGCAGTATTTT
J: TRBJ1-1; size: -; V: TRBV11-1; length: 16; D: -; CDR3: CASSLGQSGAGTEAFF; DNA: TGTGCCAGCAGCTTGGGCCAGAGCGGGGCGGGGACTGAAGCTTTCTTT
J: TRBJ2-1; size: once; V: TRBV9; length: 15; D: TRBD2; CDR3: CAGGLAGDSYNEQFF; DNA: TGTGCCGGTGGCCTAGCGGGGGATTCTTACAATGAGCAGTTCTTC
J: TRBJ2-1; size: -; V: TRBV20-1; length: 15; D: TRBD2; CDR3: CSARNLAGGNNEQFF; DNA: TGCAGTGCTAGGAACCTCGCGGGGGGGAACAATGAGCAGTTCTTC
J: TRBJ2-3; size: many; V: TRBV7-2; length: 17; D: -; CDR3: CASSLGLTTNWPDTQYF; DNA: TGTGCCAGCAGCTTAGGTTTGACTACGAATTGGCCAGATACGCAGTATTTT
J: TRBJ2-3; size: -; V: TRBV6-1; length: 16; D: -; CDR3: CASSEKPGDGTDTQYF; DNA: TGTGCCAGCAGTGAAAAGCCAGGGGACGGCACAGATACGCAGTATTTT
J: TRBJ1-6; size: -; V: TRBV4-2; length: 16; D: -; CDR3: CASSQDGFEPGSPLHF; DNA: TGTGCCAGCAGCCAAGATGGGTTTGAACCTGGATCACCCCTCCACTTT
J: TRBJ2-2; size: -; V: TRBV6-2/TRBV6-3; length: 14; D: -; CDR3: CASRPQLDTGELFF; DNA: TGTGCCAGCAGACCCCAACTAGACACCGGGGAGCTGTTTTTT
J: TRBJ2-1; size: -; V: TRBV9; length: 14; D: TRBD1; CDR3: CASSTGQGYNEQFF; DNA: TGTGCCAGCAGCACCGGACAGGGCTACAATGAGCAGTTCTTC
J: TRBJ1-2; size: -; V: TRBV20-1; length: 16; D: TRBD1; CDR3: CSVILTGAKSNYGYTF; DNA: TGCAGTGTTATCTTGACAGGGGCCAAATCTAACTATGGCTACACCTTC
J: TRBJ2-3; size: few; V: TRBV5-4; length: 17; D: TRBD2; CDR3: CASSFERGETSTDTQYF; DNA: TGTGCCAGCAGCTTCGAGCGGGGTGAAACTAGCACAGATACGCAGTATTTT
J: TRBJ1-2; size: -; V: TRBV11-2; length: 14; D: -; CDR3: CASGLDGVNYGYTF; DNA: TGTGCCAGCGGCTTAGATGGGGTAAACTATGGCTACACCTTC
J: TRBJ2-7; size: few; V: TRBV6-2/TRBV6-3; length: 16; D: -; CDR3: CASSYSTRAPYNEQYF; DNA: TGTGCCAGCAGTTACTCGACCAGGGCCCCCTACAATGAGCAGTACTTC
J: TRBJ2-3; size: few; V: TRBV7-2; length: 16; D: -; CDR3: CASSPFDRFSTDTQYF; DNA: TGTGCCAGCAGCCCTTTCGACAGATTTAGCACAGATACGCAGTATTTT
J: TRBJ1-2; size: few; V: TRBV10-3; length: 14; D: -; CDR3: CAISVPASNYGYTF; DNA: TGTGCCATCAGTGTTCCAGCTTCAAACTATGGCTACACCTTC
J: TRBJ1-3; size: -; V: TRBV7-8; length: 14; D: TRBD1; CDR3: CASSLGDRGNTIYF; DNA: TGTGCCAGCAGCTTGGGGGACAGGGGAAACACCATATATTTT
J: TRBJ2-1; size: -; V: TRBV7-9; length: 14; D: -; CDR3: CASSFTDLRWEQFF; DNA: TGTGCCAGCAGCTTCACCGACCTCCGCTGGGAGCAGTTCTTC
J: TRBJ1-1; size: -; V: TRBV5-1; length: 14; D: -; CDR3: CASSLEPWNTEAFF; DNA: TGCGCCAGCAGCTTGGAACCCTGGAACACTGAAGCTTTCTTT
J: TRBJ2-5; size: once; V: TRBV3-1; length: 14; D: -; CDR3: CASSQDGTTYEQYF; DNA: TGTGCCAGCAGCCAAGATGGGACCACCTATGAGCAGTACTTC
J: TRBJ2-5; size: few; V: TRBV21-1; length: 14; D: -; CDR3: CASSSPREVTSPYF; DNA: TGTGCCAGCAGCTCCCCCCGGGAAGTTACTAGTCCGTACTTC
J: TRBJ2-6; size: -; V: TRBV20-1; length: 13; D: -; CDR3: CSASDGRANVLTF; DNA: TGCAGTGCTAGTGATGGGAGAGCCAACGTCCTGACTTTC
J: TRBJ1-1; size: -; V: TRBV4-3; length: 15; D: -; CDR3: CASSQAGSVNTEAFF; DNA: TGCGCCAGCAGCCAAGCGGGGTCTGTGAACACTGAAGCTTTCTTT
J: TRBJ1-2; size: -; V: TRBV10-3; length: 16; D: -; CDR3: CAISESRRDPGYGYTF; DNA: TGTGCCATCAGTGAGTCGAGGAGGGATCCGGGCTATGGCTACACCTTC
J: TRBJ2-3; size: -; V: TRBV12-3/TRBV12-4; length: 16; D: -; CDR3: CASSLALTGSTDTQYF; DNA: TGTGCCAGCAGTTTAGCGCTGACAGGAAGCACAGATACGCAGTATTTT
J: TRBJ2-3; size: -; V: TRBV7-2; length: 18; D: -; CDR3: CASSLLIWAGARTDTQYF; DNA: TGTGCCAGCAGCTTACTTATTTGGGCGGGGGCCCGCACAGATACGCAGTATTTT
J: TRBJ1-1; size: few; V: TRBV5-1; length: 16; D: TRBD1; CDR3: CASSPGGSFMNTEAFF; DNA: TGCGCCAGCAGCCCAGGGGGTAGCTTCATGAACACTGAAGCTTTCTTT
J: TRBJ2-3; size: many; V: TRBV7-2; length: 17; D: TRBD2; CDR3: CASSLGPQRGVTDTQYF; DNA: TGTGCCAGCAGCTTAGGGCCCCAGCGGGGGGTAACAGATACGCAGTATTTT
J: TRBJ2-1; size: -; V: TRBV27; length: 14; D: TRBD1; CDR3: CASSSDRRRNEQFF; DNA: TGTGCCAGCAGTTCGGACAGGCGGCGCAATGAGCAGTTCTTC
J: TRBJ2-3; size: -; V: TRBV9; length: 15; D: -; CDR3: CASSEGGPTSDTQYF; DNA: TGTGCCAGCAGCGAAGGGGGACCTACCTCAGATACGCAGTATTTT
J: TRBJ2-5; size: -; V: TRBV3-1; length: 15; D: -; CDR3: CASSQRRGDQETQYF; DNA: TGTGCCAGCAGCCAGAGAAGGGGCGACCAAGAGACCCAGTACTTC
J: TRBJ2-7; size: few; V: TRBV12-3/TRBV12-4; length: 14; D: -; CDR3: CASSLRLTNYEQYF; DNA: TGTGCCAGCAGTTTACGACTCACCAACTACGAGCAGTACTTC
J: TRBJ2-2; size: -; V: TRBV20-1; length: 15; D: TRBD2; CDR3: CSASLAGGNTGELFF; DNA: TGCAGTGCTAGTTTGGCGGGGGGAAACACCGGGGAGCTGTTTTTT
J: TRBJ1-1; size: few; V: TRBV20-1; length: 14; D: -; CDR3: CSAEGGVLNTEAFF; DNA: TGCAGTGCTGAAGGCGGGGTCCTGAACACTGAAGCTTTCTTT